This is a list of T cell receptor beta chains from one sample in a study of blood T cell repertoires in COVID-19. The assay was immunoSEQ multiplex PCR, and TCRdb's table has in-frame clones only and misses some. This table has about 260,000 clones, more than 80% appearing once. The specimen sequenced was PBMCs or T cells enriched from blood (not recorded which). These receptors all stem from a man in his fifties or sixties who had been exposed to COVID-19. CDR3s include the opening cysteine and the closing phenylalanine or tryptophan. Each record gives: D gene, V gene, clone size, J gene, CDR3 DNA, CDR3 protein. The D gene is left open where the match is weak. Clone size is given for some rows only: seen once, a few or many times, or a class if the clone is expanded.

-	TRBV10-3	-	TRBJ2-1	TGTGCCATCAGTGAGTCTCTAGCGCGAGGGAATGAGCAGTTCTTC	CAISESLARGNEQFF
-	TRBV28	-	TRBJ2-1	TGTGCCAGCAGTCCCGGCCTTACCACTAAGCCCTACAATGAGCAGTTCTTC	CASSPGLTTKPYNEQFF
TRBD1	TRBV29-1	-	TRBJ1-2	TGCAGCGTGACCCGGGGACAGGGGGCGCGGGGCTACACCTTC	CSVTRGQGARGYTF
TRBD1	TRBV4-2	-	TRBJ2-2	TGTGCCAGCAGCCAAGAAGGGACAGGGGTCGGGGAGCTGTTTTTT	CASSQEGTGVGELFF
TRBD2	TRBV7-3	-	TRBJ2-4	TGTGCCAGCAGCTTAACCCCGCCGGGACTAGCGGGAACCCATCAGTACTTC	CASSLTPPGLAGTHQYF
-	TRBV19	-	TRBJ1-4	TGTGCCAGTAGCCTCACAGCAACTAATGAAAAACTGTTTTTT	CASSLTATNEKLFF
-	TRBV4-1	-	TRBJ1-2	TGCGCCAGCAGCCAAGGAGGGTCGAATCTTTGGAATGGCTACACCTTC	CASSQGGSNLWNGYTF
TRBD2	TRBV18	-	TRBJ2-1	TGTGCCAGCTCAGCTACCATAGCGGGGATCTCCTACAATGAGCAGTTCTTC	CASSATIAGISYNEQFF
TRBD1	TRBV27	many	TRBJ1-2	TGTGCCAGCAGTTCCACCGACAGGGATAACTATGGCTACACCTTC	CASSSTDRDNYGYTF
-	TRBV29-1	-	TRBJ1-2	TGCAGCGCCGGAGCGGGGGGCCGTGGCTACACCTTC	CSAGAGGRGYTF
TRBD1	TRBV11-3	-	TRBJ1-2	TGTGCCAGCAGCGGGACAGAAAACTTATATAACTATGGCTACACCTTC	CASSGTENLYNYGYTF
-	TRBV18	-	TRBJ2-3	TGTGCCAGCTCACCACCGATCGGGCAGGGGGGTACGCAGTATTTT	CASSPPIGQGGTQYF
-	TRBV7-3	-	TRBJ1-1	TGTGCCAGCTCAGGTGGGGACTACACTGAAGCTTTCTTT	CASSGGDYTEAFF
TRBD1	TRBV28	-	TRBJ1-5	TGTGCCAGCAGTCTAGACAGGGACCTGTGGCCCCAGCATTTT	CASSLDRDLWPQHF
-	TRBV7-8	-	TRBJ2-1	TGTGCCAGCAGCTTAGGCTATTACAATGAGCAGTTCTTC	CASSLGYYNEQFF
-	TRBV19	-	TRBJ1-5	TGTGCCAGTAGTATGGGGCCCGACAGGAGCAATCAGCCCCAGCATTTT	CASSMGPDRSNQPQHF
-	TRBV5-8	few	TRBJ1-6	TGTGCCAGCATTTACAGGAGCTCCTATAATTCACCCCTCCACTTT	CASIYRSSYNSPLHF
-	TRBV4-1	-	TRBJ1-1	TGCGCCAGCAGCCGTAGCCCCCACGCCCAGCTCCCCGAGAACACTGAAGCTTTCTTT	CASSRSPHAQLPENTEAFF
-	TRBV18	-	TRBJ1-4	TGTGCCAGCTCACCACGTTCGGGATCAACTAATGAAAAACTGTTTTTT	CASSPRSGSTNEKLFF
-	TRBV4-2	-	TRBJ1-2	TGTGCCAGCAGCCATGGGGGACTCAGGGAGAACTATGGCTACACCTTC	CASSHGGLRENYGYTF
-	TRBV28	-	TRBJ2-5	TGTGCCAGCAGTCCGTTAGGGACTCTTTCCGCCCCTCAAGAGACCCAGTACTTC	CASSPLGTLSAPQETQYF
-	TRBV5-1	-	TRBJ2-1	TGCGCCAGCAGCGCAGGGCGGGATGGATGGGATGAGCAGTTCTTC	CASSAGRDGWDEQFF
TRBD2	TRBV5-4	-	TRBJ2-5	TGTGCCAGCAGCTTGGGGGTAGCGGGGGCCCAAGAGACCCAGTACTTC	CASSLGVAGAQETQYF
TRBD2	TRBV11-3	-	TRBJ2-2	TGTGCCGCCGGGGGGACTAGCGGACCCTTCACCGGGGAGCTGTTTTTT	CAAGGTSGPFTGELFF
TRBD1	TRBV18	-	TRBJ2-2	TGTGCCAGCTCACACGGACAGGGGGCATCCGGGGAGCTGTTTTTT	CASSHGQGASGELFF
-	TRBV5-1	once	TRBJ2-5	TGCGCCAGCAGCTTGGCAGGAGAGACCCAGTACTTC	CASSLAGETQYF
TRBD1	TRBV28	-	TRBJ1-1	TGTGCCAGCAGTTTATATAGGACAGGGAGGAACACTGAAGCTTTCTTT	CASSLYRTGRNTEAFF
-	TRBV29-1	-	TRBJ1-1	TGCAGCGTTGGTAAGGGGAATGAAGCTTTCTTT	CSVGKGNEAFF
-	TRBV6-1	few	TRBJ1-3	TGTGCCAGCAGTGAAGCAAGGAGGAGCTCTGGAAACACCATATATTTT	CASSEARRSSGNTIYF
-	TRBV18	-	TRBJ1-5	TGTGCCAGCTCACCCGACATGGGGAGTTATAATCAGCCCCAGCATTTT	CASSPDMGSYNQPQHF
-	TRBV7-9	-	TRBJ1-1	TGTGCCAGCAGCTTTACAAGGGGCCCGAACACTGAAGCTTTCTTT	CASSFTRGPNTEAFF
TRBD1	TRBV28	once	TRBJ1-2	TGTGCCAGCAGTCCAACCTGGGACAGGAGCCATGGCTACACCTTC	CASSPTWDRSHGYTF
-	TRBV4-1	-	TRBJ1-6	TGCGCCAGCGGGACTTCCGCGACGGACAATTCACCCCTCCACTTT	CASGTSATDNSPLHF
-	TRBV7-8	once	TRBJ2-7	TGTGCCAGCAGCACATACAGGGAAGGACAGTACTTC	CASSTYREGQYF
TRBD1	TRBV24-1	-	TRBJ1-5	TGTGCCACCAGTGAAGCCGGGACAGGAATAGATCAGCCCCAGCATTTT	CATSEAGTGIDQPQHF
TRBD2	TRBV2	-	TRBJ2-5	TGTGCCAGCAGGGGACTAGCGGGGCCGACTGGGACCCAGTACTTC	CASRGLAGPTGTQYF
-	TRBV28	few	TRBJ1-2	TGTGCCAGCAGTATCCCCGCCCTAATGGACTATGGCTACACCTTC	CASSIPALMDYGYTF
-	TRBV2	-	TRBJ2-3	TGTGCCAGCAGTGATGCGGCGGGTAGGACAGATACGCAGTATTTT	CASSDAAGRTDTQYF
-	TRBV25-1	-	TRBJ1-2	TGTGCCAGCAGTGAACCCAGGGATCCATATGGCTACACCTTC	CASSEPRDPYGYTF
TRBD2	TRBV19	-	TRBJ2-3	TGTGCCAGTAGTCTACTAGCGGGTCTAGATACGCAGTATTTT	CASSLLAGLDTQYF
-	TRBV18	-	TRBJ2-5	TGTGCCAGCTCACTATCCTTCCTCGAGGAGACCCAGTACTTC	CASSLSFLEETQYF
TRBD2	TRBV7-9	-	TRBJ2-5	TGTGCCAGCAGCTCCCGGACTAGCGTAAAAGAGACCCAGTACTTC	CASSSRTSVKETQYF
-	TRBV5-1	-	TRBJ2-2	TGCGCCAGCAGCTCAGACATGAACACCGGGGAGCTGTTTTTT	CASSSDMNTGELFF
-	TRBV12-3/TRBV12-4	-	TRBJ1-2	TGTGCCAGCAGTTTGGGGGGATCCTCCGGCTACACCTTC	CASSLGGSSGYTF
TRBD1	TRBV11-2	-	TRBJ1-1	TGTGCCAGCAGCCAACAGGACAGGGCTCGGGCTTTCTTT	CASSQQDRARAFF
TRBD2	TRBV7-2	-	TRBJ2-2	TGTGCCAGCAGCCTAACCGGGACTACAAACACCGGGGAGCTGTTTTTT	CASSLTGTTNTGELFF
TRBD2	TRBV19	-	TRBJ2-2	TGTGCCAGTAGTAAACTAGCGGGGGCAGTAGGCGGGGAGCTGTTTTTT	CASSKLAGAVGGELFF
TRBD2	TRBV5-1	-	TRBJ2-2	TGCGCCAGCAGCTCTCGCGGGACTAGCGGAGGTACCGGGGAGCTGTTTTTT	CASSSRGTSGGTGELFF
-	TRBV18	-	TRBJ1-1	TGTGCCAGCTCACCATTGCGGGGCTGGACTGAAGCTTTCTTT	CASSPLRGWTEAFF
-	TRBV20-1	-	TRBJ2-7	TGCAGTGCTAGTGACAGTGCCTACGAGCAGTACTTC	CSASDSAYEQYF
TRBD1	TRBV6-5	-	TRBJ2-5	TGTGCCAGCAGTCGACAGGGGGCCGGAGAGACCCAGTACTTC	CASSRQGAGETQYF
-	TRBV2	-	TRBJ1-2	TGTGCCAGCAGGAGACAGGCCCCTAACTATGGCTACACCTTC	CASRRQAPNYGYTF
-	TRBV2	-	TRBJ1-1	TGTGCCACCGGACAGTACAAAAACACTGAAGCTTTCTTT	CATGQYKNTEAFF
-	TRBV6-5	-	TRBJ1-1	TGTGCCAGCAGTTCCACGGGCCCACGAGGGACTGAAGCTTTCTTT	CASSSTGPRGTEAFF
TRBD1	TRBV27	once	TRBJ2-3	TGTGCCAGCAGTTTCCGGGACAGGGCTTCCACAGATACGCAGTATTTT	CASSFRDRASTDTQYF
TRBD1	TRBV9	-	TRBJ1-3	TGTGCCAGCAGCACGACAGGGGGCGGAAACACCATATATTTT	CASSTTGGGNTIYF
TRBD2	TRBV7-3	-	TRBJ2-1	TGTGCCAGCAGCTTAACTAGCGGGGGATCCTACAATGAGCAGTTCTTC	CASSLTSGGSYNEQFF
TRBD1	TRBV5-1	-	TRBJ1-1	TGCGCCAGCAGCTTAACCCCCGAAAGGACAGGGAGCGCTTTCTTT	CASSLTPERTGSAFF
-	TRBV19	-	TRBJ2-6	TGTGCCAGTAGTGTAACAGGGCCCTCTGGGGCCAACGTCCTGACTTTC	CASSVTGPSGANVLTF